This T cell receptor (beta chain) is drawn from a study of blood T cell repertoires in COVID-19. This clone turned up a few times. Trimming removed 4 bases from V and 6 bases from J; junction bases left unmatched: 12. Per the germline V gene, CDR1 is SGHNT and CDR2 is YYREEE (reference sequence). There are 15 residues in the CDR3. Sequenced by immunoSEQ multiplex PCR; TCRdb stores in-frame clones only, minus some. Of 360,000 or so clones listed, 89% are singletons. The clonotype was recovered from a woman in her sixties with COVID-19, enrolled during active disease. The sample consisted of peripheral blood. The chain links TRBV5-4 to TRBJ1-2, with 7 bases identical to TRBD1. DNA of the CDR3: TGTGCCAGCAGCGTGGACGGCAGGGGGACAAATGGCTACACCTTC. Its translation: CASSVDGRGTNGYTF.